A selection of T cell receptor beta chains follows, all from one sample in a study of CD8+ T cells in alopecia areata. Method: immunoSEQ multiplex PCR; TCRdb's copy keeps in-frame clones and lacks some. The profile covers 35,000 to 50,000 clones, with roughly 92% appearing a single time and approximately 17% taken by the ten largest. The material was CD8+ T cells sorted from blood, obtained at week 24, from a patient treated with tofacitinib. These receptors all come from a human donor with alopecia areata. CDR3s include the opening cysteine and the closing phenylalanine or tryptophan. The D gene is left open where the match is weak. Clone size is shown for a subset of rows, as once, few, many or a class of expanded clone.

clone size	J gene	V gene	D gene	CDR3 DNA	CDR3 protein
NA	TRBJ2-3	TRBV4-1	TRBD2	TGCGCCAGCAGCCAGGGGACTAGCGGGCCAGATACGCAGTATTTT	CASSQGTSGPDTQYF
NA	TRBJ2-3	TRBV7-9	NA	TGTGCCAGCAGCCGAACAGGGCCTAGCACAGATACGCAGTATTTT	CASSRTGPSTDTQYF
NA	TRBJ2-7	TRBV7-2	NA	TGTGCCAGCAGCTTTTTCGTTCCAGCCTACGAGCAGTACTTC	CASSFFVPAYEQYF
NA	TRBJ2-7	TRBV6-1	TRBD2	TGTGCCAGCAGTGCCCAAGGCGGGGGGAAACCCTCCTACGAGCAGTACTTC	CASSAQGGGKPSYEQYF
NA	TRBJ2-3	TRBV5-1	NA	TGCGCCAGCAGCTTTTTAGCAAGAGGCACAGATACGCAGTATTTT	CASSFLARGTDTQYF
NA	TRBJ2-5	TRBV28	NA	TGTGCCAGCAGTCCCCCGGACGGGGAGACCCAGTACTTC	CASSPPDGETQYF
NA	TRBJ2-7	TRBV7-6	TRBD1	TGTGCCAGCAGCTTAGACTCGAGGGGGGGACAGGGGAGCTACGAGCAGTACTTC	CASSLDSRGGQGSYEQYF
NA	TRBJ2-2	TRBV9	NA	TGTGCCAGCAGCGGGAGTGGGAGCGGGGAGCTGTTTTTT	CASSGSGSGELFF
few	TRBJ2-7	TRBV29-1	NA	TGCAGCGTTAGGACAGACTCCTACGAGCAGTACTTC	CSVRTDSYEQYF
NA	TRBJ2-7	TRBV6-5	TRBD1	TGTGCCAGCAGTTACTCGACAGGGCCGTACGAGCAGTACTTC	CASSYSTGPYEQYF
NA	TRBJ2-7	TRBV4-1	NA	TGCGCCAGCAGCCAAGCTACTAGGGGATACGAGCAGTACTTC	CASSQATRGYEQYF
NA	TRBJ2-2	TRBV7-9	NA	TGTGCCAGCAGCTCGACGGGAAAATGGGGCACCGGGGAGCTGTTTTTT	CASSSTGKWGTGELFF
NA	TRBJ2-7	TRBV5-1	NA	TGCGCCAGCAGTCCGCAGGCCTCCTACGAGCAGTACTTC	CASSPQASYEQYF
NA	TRBJ2-7	TRBV27	NA	TGTGCCAGCAGTTTATTATATCAGGGGGGGTCCTACGAGCAGTACTTC	CASSLLYQGGSYEQYF
NA	TRBJ2-4	TRBV29-1	NA	TGCAGCGTACAACATGGGACGTGGGGCATTCAGTACTTC	CSVQHGTWGIQYF
NA	TRBJ2-5	TRBV4-2	NA	TGTGCCAGCAGCCAAGGACGGATTATCGGGACCCAGTACTTC	CASSQGRIIGTQYF
NA	TRBJ2-7	TRBV4-1	NA	TGCGCCAGCAGCCAAGATCCCGGTCGGGACGAGCAGTACTTC	CASSQDPGRDEQYF
NA	TRBJ2-7	TRBV6-1	NA	TGTGCCAGCAGTATCTGGGGACGCGAGCAGTACTTC	CASSIWGREQYF
NA	TRBJ2-2	TRBV29-1	TRBD1	TGCAGCGTTGAAGATCGGGGCGGGACAGGGGTCACCGGGGAGCTGTTTTTT	CSVEDRGGTGVTGELFF
NA	TRBJ2-3	TRBV28	NA	TGTGCCAGCAGTTTAGGGAATACGCAGTATTTT	CASSLGNTQYF
NA	TRBJ2-7	TRBV11-2	NA	TGTGCCAGCAGTCTCTCTCCTTACGAGCAGTACTTC	CASSLSPYEQYF
NA	TRBJ2-7	TRBV7-2	NA	TGTGCCACCCACCTTAAAGGGCAGGGAACCTACGAGCAGTACTTC	CATHLKGQGTYEQYF
few	TRBJ2-3	TRBV29-1	TRBD2	TGCAGCGTTGAAGAAACAGCGGGGGGGCTGGATACGCAGTATTTT	CSVEETAGGLDTQYF
NA	TRBJ2-3	TRBV29-1	TRBD2	TGCAGCGTTGATGTGGCGGGGGGGGACACAGATACGCAGTATTTT	CSVDVAGGDTDTQYF
NA	TRBJ2-1	TRBV19	TRBD1	TGTGCCAGTCGACAGGGTAACAATGAGCAGTTCTTC	CASRQGNNEQFF
NA	TRBJ2-7	TRBV30	TRBD1	TGTGCCTGGATCGGGGACAGCTCCTACGAGCAGTACTTC	CAWIGDSSYEQYF
NA	TRBJ2-1	TRBV30	NA	TGTGCCTGGAGTTCTTTCGGGGGTCCCTCCTACAATGAGCAGTTCTTC	CAWSSFGGPSYNEQFF
NA	TRBJ2-7	TRBV10-2	NA	TGCGCCAGCAGTCGAGCCAGCCCAGTCTACGAGCAGTACTTC	CASSRASPVYEQYF
NA	TRBJ2-7	TRBV19	NA	TGTGCCAGTAGTATTGGCACTCGGGTCGGTTACGAGCAGTACTTC	CASSIGTRVGYEQYF
NA	TRBJ2-3	TRBV27	NA	TGTGCCAGCAGCCTTTCAGCAGATACGCAGTATTTT	CASSLSADTQYF
NA	TRBJ2-7	TRBV30	NA	TGTGCCTGGAGTAGCGGCCAGTCCTACGAGCAGTACTTC	CAWSSGQSYEQYF
NA	TRBJ2-2	TRBV6-5	NA	TGTGCCAGCAGTTACTCGACTATCCACCACACCGGGGAGCTGTTTTTT	CASSYSTIHHTGELFF
NA	TRBJ2-5	TRBV5-2	NA	TGTGCCAGCAGCTCTACACGACTGGACGCCCAGTACTTC	CASSSTRLDAQYF
NA	TRBJ2-7	TRBV5-6	NA	TGTGCCAGCAGCTTAGGACGGACCTACGAGCAGTACTTC	CASSLGRTYEQYF
NA	TRBJ2-1	TRBV6-1	NA	TGTGCCAGCAGTGAAGGTGCGGGGCTATGGGGCGATGAGCAGTTCTTC	CASSEGAGLWGDEQFF
once	TRBJ1-1	TRBV27	NA	TGTGCCAGCAGTTTTACCGCGGATTTGAACACTGAAGCTTTCTTT	CASSFTADLNTEAFF
NA	TRBJ2-7	TRBV7-9	TRBD1	TGTGCCAGCAGCTTAGGTACAGGGGGCGAGCAGTACTTC	CASSLGTGGEQYF
NA	TRBJ2-5	TRBV7-9	NA	TGTGCCAGCAGCTTAGATCTTGAAGAGACCCAGTACTTC	CASSLDLEETQYF
few	TRBJ2-3	TRBV28	NA	TGTGCCAGCAGTTACGACAGCGGGTTTAACACAGATACGCAGTATTTT	CASSYDSGFNTDTQYF
NA	TRBJ2-5	TRBV28	NA	TGTGCCAGCAGTTTATGGCAAGGTCCAGAGACCCAGTACTTC	CASSLWQGPETQYF
once	TRBJ2-7	TRBV30	NA	TGTGCCTGGAGCACAGGAAACGAGCAGTACTTC	CAWSTGNEQYF
NA	TRBJ2-3	TRBV7-9	NA	TGTGCCAGCAGCTTTGGTTCAGATACGCAGTATTTT	CASSFGSDTQYF
NA	TRBJ2-1	TRBV6-6	TRBD1	TGTGCCAGCAGAGAGGGACAGGGACCTTACAATGAGCAGTTCTTC	CASREGQGPYNEQFF
once	TRBJ2-7	TRBV29-1	NA	TGCAGCGTTACCGGGACGGTCTCCTACGAGCAGTACTTC	CSVTGTVSYEQYF
NA	TRBJ2-1	TRBV27	TRBD2	TGTGCCAGCAGTGAGCTAGCGGGGGATCCTTACAATGAGCAGTTCTTC	CASSELAGDPYNEQFF
NA	TRBJ2-2	TRBV6-5	NA	TGTGCCAGCAGTTACACGATTGGTGTGGCCGGGGAGCTGTTTTTT	CASSYTIGVAGELFF
NA	TRBJ2-1	TRBV27	TRBD2	TGTGCCAGCAGCCGATTCCTAGCGGGGGGGAACAATGAGCAGTTCTTC	CASSRFLAGGNNEQFF
NA	TRBJ1-1	TRBV19	NA	TGTGCCAGTAATGGTATAGGCTTGAACACTGAAGCTTTCTTT	CASNGIGLNTEAFF
NA	TRBJ2-3	TRBV13	TRBD2	TGTGCCAGCAGCTTAGAACTAGCGGCAAACACAGATACGCAGTATTTT	CASSLELAANTDTQYF
NA	TRBJ2-5	TRBV13	NA	TGTGCCAGCAGCGCACACCAAGAGACCCAGTACTTC	CASSAHQETQYF
NA	TRBJ2-1	TRBV19	NA	TGTGCCAGTAGTATAGATTCCGGGGGCTACAATGAGCAGTTCTTC	CASSIDSGGYNEQFF